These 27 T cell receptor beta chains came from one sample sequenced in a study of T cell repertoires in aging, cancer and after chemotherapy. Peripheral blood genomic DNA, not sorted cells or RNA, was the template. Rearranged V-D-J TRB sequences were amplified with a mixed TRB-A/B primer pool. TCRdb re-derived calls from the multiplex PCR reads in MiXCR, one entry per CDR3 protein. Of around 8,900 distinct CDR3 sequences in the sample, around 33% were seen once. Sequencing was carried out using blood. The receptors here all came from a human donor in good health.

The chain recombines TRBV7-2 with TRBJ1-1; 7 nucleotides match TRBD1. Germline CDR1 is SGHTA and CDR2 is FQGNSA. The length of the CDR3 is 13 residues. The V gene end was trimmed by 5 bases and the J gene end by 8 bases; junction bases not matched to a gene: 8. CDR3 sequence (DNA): TGTGCCAGCAGCCTCAGGACAGGCCGGGAAGCTTTCTTT. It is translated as CASSLRTGREAFF.

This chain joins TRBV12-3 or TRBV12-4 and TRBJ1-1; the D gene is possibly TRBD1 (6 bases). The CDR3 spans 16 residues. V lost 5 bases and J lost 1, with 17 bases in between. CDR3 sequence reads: CASSHGTLVWNTEAFF. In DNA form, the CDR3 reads TGTGCCAGCAGTCACGGGACACTCGTATGGAACACTGAAGCTTTCTTT.

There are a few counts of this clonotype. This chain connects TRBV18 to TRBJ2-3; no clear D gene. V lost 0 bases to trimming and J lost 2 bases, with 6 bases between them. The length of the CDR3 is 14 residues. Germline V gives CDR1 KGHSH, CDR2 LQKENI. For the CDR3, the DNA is TGTGCCAGCTCACCACCCTACCACACAGATACGCAGTATTTT. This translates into CASSPPYHTDTQYF.

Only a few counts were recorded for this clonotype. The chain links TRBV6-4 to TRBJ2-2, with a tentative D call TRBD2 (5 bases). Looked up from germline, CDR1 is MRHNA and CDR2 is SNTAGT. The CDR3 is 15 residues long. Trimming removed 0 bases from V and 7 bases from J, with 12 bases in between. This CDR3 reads CASSDSQVGGGELFF. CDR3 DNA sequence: TGTGCCAGCAGTGACTCCCAGGTCGGAGGCGGGGAGCTGTTTTTT.

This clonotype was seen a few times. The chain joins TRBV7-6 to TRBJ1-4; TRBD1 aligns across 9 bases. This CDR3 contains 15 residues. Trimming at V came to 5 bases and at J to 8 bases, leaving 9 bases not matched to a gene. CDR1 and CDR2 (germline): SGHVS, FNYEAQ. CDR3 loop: CASSPRGQGREKLFF. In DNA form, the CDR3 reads TGTGCCAGCAGCCCCCGGGGACAGGGACGGGAAAAACTGTTTTTT.

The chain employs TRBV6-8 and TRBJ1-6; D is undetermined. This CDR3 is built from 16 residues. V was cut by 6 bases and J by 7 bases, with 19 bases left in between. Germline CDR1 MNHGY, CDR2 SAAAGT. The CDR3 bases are TGTGCCAGCAGCCTTCGGACCAAAATAGCGAATTCACCCCTCCACTTT. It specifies CASSLRTKIANSPLHF.

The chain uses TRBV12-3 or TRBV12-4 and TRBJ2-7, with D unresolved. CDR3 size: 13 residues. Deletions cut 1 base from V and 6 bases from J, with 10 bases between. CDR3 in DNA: TGTGCCAGCAGTTTAGGTACGAATCCCGAGCAGTACTTC. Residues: CASSLGTNPEQYF.

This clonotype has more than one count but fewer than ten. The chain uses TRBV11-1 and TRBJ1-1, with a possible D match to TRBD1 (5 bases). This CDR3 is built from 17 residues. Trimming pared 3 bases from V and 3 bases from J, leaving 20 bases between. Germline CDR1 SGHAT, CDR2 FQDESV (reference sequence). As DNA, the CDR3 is TGTGCCAGCAGCTTTGGGGCAGGAGGGATTAGGGACACTGAAGCTTTCTTT. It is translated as CASSFGAGGIRDTEAFF.

CDR3 sequence reads: CASSLTGDPFFPLHF. CDR3 in DNA: TGTGCCAGCAGCTTGACTGGGGATCCCTTCTTCCCCCTCCACTTT. This chain links TRBV7-2 with TRBJ1-6; D is undetermined. The V end lost 3 bases, the J end lost 13 bases, and 19 bases lay between the germline ends. The CDR3 consists of 15 residues. CDR1 is SGHTA, CDR2 FQGNSA, per germline.

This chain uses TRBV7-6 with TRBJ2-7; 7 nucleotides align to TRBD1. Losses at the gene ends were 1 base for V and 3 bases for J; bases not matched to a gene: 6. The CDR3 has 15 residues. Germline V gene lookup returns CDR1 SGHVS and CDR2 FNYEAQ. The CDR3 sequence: CASSLEVGQVYEQYF. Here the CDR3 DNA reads TGTGCCAGCAGCTTAGAGGTAGGACAGGTCTACGAGCAGTACTTC.

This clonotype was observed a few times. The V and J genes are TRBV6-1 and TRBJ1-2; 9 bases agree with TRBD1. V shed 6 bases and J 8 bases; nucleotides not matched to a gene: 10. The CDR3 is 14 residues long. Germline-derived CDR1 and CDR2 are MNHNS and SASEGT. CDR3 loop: CASRGDRAPWGYTF. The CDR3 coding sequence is TGTGCCAGCAGGGGGGACAGGGCGCCTTGGGGCTACACCTTC.

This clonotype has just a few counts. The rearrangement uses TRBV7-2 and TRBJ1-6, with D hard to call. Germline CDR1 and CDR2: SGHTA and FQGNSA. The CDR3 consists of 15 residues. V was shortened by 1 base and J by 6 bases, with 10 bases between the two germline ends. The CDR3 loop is CASSLDSQVNSPLHF. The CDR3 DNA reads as TGTGCCAGCAGCTTAGATAGTCAGGTTAATTCACCCCTCCACTTT.

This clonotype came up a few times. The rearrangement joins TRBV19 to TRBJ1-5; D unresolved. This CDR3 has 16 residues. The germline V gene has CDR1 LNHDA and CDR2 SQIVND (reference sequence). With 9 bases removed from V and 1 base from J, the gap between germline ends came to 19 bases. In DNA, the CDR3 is TGTGCCAGCAGCGGGCCGGCGGGCGGCAGCAATCAGCCCCAGCATTTT. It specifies CASSGPAGGSNQPQHF. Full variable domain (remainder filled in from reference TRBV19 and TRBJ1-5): DGGITQSPKYLFRKEGQNVTLSCEQNLNHDAMYWYRQDPGQGLRLIYYSQIVNDFQKGDIAEGYSVSREKKESFPLTVTSAQKNPTAFYLCASSGPAGGSNQPQHFGDGTRLSIL.

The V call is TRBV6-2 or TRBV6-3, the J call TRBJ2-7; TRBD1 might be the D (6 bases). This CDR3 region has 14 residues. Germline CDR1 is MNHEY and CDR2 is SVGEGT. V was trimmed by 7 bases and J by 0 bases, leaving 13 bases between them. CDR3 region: CASNRDRSSYEQYF. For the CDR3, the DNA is TGTGCCAGCAACCGAGACAGGAGCTCCTACGAGCAGTACTTC.

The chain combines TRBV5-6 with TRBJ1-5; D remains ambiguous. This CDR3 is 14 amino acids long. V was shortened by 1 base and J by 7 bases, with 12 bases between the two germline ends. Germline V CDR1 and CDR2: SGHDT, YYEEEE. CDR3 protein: CASSLKPGGQPQHF. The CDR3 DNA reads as TGTGCCAGCAGCTTGAAACCGGGCGGCCAGCCCCAGCATTTT.

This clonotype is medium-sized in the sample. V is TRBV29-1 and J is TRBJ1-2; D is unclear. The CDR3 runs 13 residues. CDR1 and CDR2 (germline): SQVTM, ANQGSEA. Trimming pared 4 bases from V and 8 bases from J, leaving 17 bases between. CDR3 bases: TGCAGCGTTGTCAGCCACCCCGGCCAGGGCTACACCTTC. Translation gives CSVVSHPGQGYTF. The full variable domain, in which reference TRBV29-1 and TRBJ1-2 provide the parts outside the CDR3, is SAVISQKPSRDICQRGTSLTIQCQVDSQVTMMFWYRQQPGQSLTLIATANQGSEATYESGFVIDKFPISRPNLTFSTLTVSNMSPEDSSIYLCSVVSHPGQGYTFGSGTRLTVV.

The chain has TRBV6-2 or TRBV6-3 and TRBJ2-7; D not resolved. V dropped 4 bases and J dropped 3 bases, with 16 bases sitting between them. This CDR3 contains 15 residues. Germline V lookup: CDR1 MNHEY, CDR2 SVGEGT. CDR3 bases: TGTGCCAGCAGTTCCTCCTGGACCTTAGGCTACGAGCAGTACTTC. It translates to CASSSSWTLGYEQYF.

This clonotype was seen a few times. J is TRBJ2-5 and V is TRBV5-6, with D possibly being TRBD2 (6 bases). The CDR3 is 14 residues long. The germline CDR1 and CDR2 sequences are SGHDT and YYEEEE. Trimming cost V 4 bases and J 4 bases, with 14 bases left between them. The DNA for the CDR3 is TGTGCCAGCAGCCGGGCTAGCGCCAGAGAGACCCAGTACTTC. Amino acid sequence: CASSRASARETQYF.

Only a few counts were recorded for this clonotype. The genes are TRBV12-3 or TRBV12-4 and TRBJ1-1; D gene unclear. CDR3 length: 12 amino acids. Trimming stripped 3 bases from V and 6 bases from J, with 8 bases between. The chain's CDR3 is CASSFDPSEAFF. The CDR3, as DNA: TGTGCCAGCAGTTTTGACCCTTCTGAAGCTTTCTTT.

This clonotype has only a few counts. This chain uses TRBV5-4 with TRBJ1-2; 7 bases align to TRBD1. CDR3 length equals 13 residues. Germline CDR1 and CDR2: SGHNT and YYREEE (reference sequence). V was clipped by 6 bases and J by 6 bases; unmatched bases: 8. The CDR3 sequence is CASTSQGLDGYTF. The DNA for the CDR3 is TGTGCCAGCACCTCACAGGGGTTAGATGGCTACACCTTC.

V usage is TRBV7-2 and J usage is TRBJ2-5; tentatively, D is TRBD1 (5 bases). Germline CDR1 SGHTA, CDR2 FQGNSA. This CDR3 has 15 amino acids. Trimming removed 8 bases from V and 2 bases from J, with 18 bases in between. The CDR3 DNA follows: TGTGCCAGCTCAGAGGCGGACAAACAACAAGAGACCCAGTACTTC. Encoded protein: CASSEADKQQETQYF. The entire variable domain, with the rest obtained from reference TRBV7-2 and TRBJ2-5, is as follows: GAGVSQSPSNKVTEKGKDVELRCDPISGHTALYWYRQSLGQGLEFLIYFQGNSAPDKSGLPSDRFSAERTGGSVSTLTIQRTQQEDSAVYLCASSEADKQQETQYFGPGTRLLVL.

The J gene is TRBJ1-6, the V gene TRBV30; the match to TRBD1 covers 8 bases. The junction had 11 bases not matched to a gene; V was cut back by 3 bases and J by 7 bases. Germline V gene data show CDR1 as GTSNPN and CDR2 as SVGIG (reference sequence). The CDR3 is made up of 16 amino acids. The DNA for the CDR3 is TGTGCCTGGAGATCCTATGGACAGGGACACAATTCACCCCTCCACTTT. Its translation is CAWRSYGQGHNSPLHF.

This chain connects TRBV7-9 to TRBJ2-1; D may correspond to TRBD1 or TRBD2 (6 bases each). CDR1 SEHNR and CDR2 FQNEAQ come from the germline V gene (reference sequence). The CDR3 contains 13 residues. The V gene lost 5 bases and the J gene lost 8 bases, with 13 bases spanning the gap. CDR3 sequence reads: CASSRGLGDEQFF. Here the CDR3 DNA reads TGTGCCAGCAGCCGGGGGCTTGGGGATGAGCAGTTCTTC.

CDR3: CASSPPTSGGDTQYF. In DNA, the CDR3 is TGTGCCAGCTCACCACCAACTAGCGGGGGAGATACGCAGTATTTT. The chain couples TRBV18 to TRBJ2-3, with TRBD2 matching 11 bases. CDR1 is KGHSH, CDR2 LQKENI, per germline. J gave up 5 bases and V 0 bases, and 1 base lay outside the gene matches. The CDR3 totals 15 residues.

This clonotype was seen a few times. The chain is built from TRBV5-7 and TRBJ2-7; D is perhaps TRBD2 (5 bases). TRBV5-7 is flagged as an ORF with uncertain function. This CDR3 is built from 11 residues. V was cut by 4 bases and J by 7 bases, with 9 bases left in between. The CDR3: CASSILGEQYF. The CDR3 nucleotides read TGTGCCAGCAGCATACTAGGAGAGCAGTACTTC.

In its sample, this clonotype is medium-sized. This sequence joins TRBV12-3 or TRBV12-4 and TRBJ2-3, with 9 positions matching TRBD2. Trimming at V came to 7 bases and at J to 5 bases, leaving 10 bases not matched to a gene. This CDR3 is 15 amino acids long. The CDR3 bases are TGTGCCAGCATTTCTGGCGGGGGGGCAATAGATACGCAGTATTTT. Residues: CASISGGGAIDTQYF.

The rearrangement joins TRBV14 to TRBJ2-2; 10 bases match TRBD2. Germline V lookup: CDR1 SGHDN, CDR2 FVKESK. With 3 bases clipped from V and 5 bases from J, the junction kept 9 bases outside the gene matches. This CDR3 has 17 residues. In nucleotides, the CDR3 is TGTGCCAGCAGCCAGGAACTAGCGGGGTTTAGGACCGGGGAGCTGTTTTTT. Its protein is CASSQELAGFRTGELFF.